The 22 T cell receptor beta chains in this list originate from one sample, sequenced in a study of cytomegalovirus exposure and HLA in healthy donors. The PCR was carried out with 60 Vbeta primers and 13 Jbeta primers. Using immunoSEQ multiplex PCR, the repertoire was profiled, and TCRdb retains in-frame clones only, with some absent. The sample has around 100,000 clones, 78% seen once; the top ten hold approximately 4%. Sequenced material: PBMCs. Source of these receptors: a woman in her thirties or forties in good health and CMV-seropositive.

This clone has just a few counts. The junction differs from germline at one of its ends, possibly a read error. This rearrangement joins TRBV7-7 to TRBJ2-1; 14 bases fit TRBD2. From germline, CDR1 is SSHAT and CDR2 FNYEAQ (reference sequence). The CDR3 is made up of 15 amino acids. CDR3 coding DNA: TGTGCTAGCAGCGCGGGACTAGCGGGAGTCAATGAGCAGTTCTTC. Translating gives CASSAGLAGVNEQFF.

V is TRBV18 and J is TRBJ1-1, with D perhaps matching TRBD1 (6 bases). The CDR3 runs 14 residues. V dropped 4 bases and J dropped 1 base, with 10 bases sitting between them. CDR1 and CDR2 (germline): KGHSH, LQKENI. This CDR3 reads CASSQSQGNTEAFF. The CDR3 bases are TGTGCCAGCTCACAATCACAGGGGAACACTGAAGCTTTCTTT.

The chain couples TRBV19 to TRBJ1-5, with TRBD1 identical over 10 bases. V shed 5 bases, J shed 3 bases, and the junction held 7 bases outside the gene matches. The CDR3 contains 16 residues. Germline V gene data show CDR1 as LNHDA and CDR2 as SQIVND (reference sequence). The CDR3 spells CASSAQGQGINQPQHF. The CDR3 nucleotides read TGTGCCAGTAGTGCCCAGGGACAGGGGATCAATCAGCCCCAGCATTTT.

This clone has more than one count but fewer than ten. The chain employs TRBV19 and TRBJ2-6, with D possibly being TRBD2 (6 bases). Per germline, CDR1 LNHDA and CDR2 SQIVND (reference sequence). The CDR3 is made up of 17 amino acids. V was shortened by 6 bases and J by 0 bases, with 15 bases between the two germline ends. As DNA, the CDR3 is TGTGCCAGTAGAGGCTGGGGGACTGCCTCTGGGGCCAACGTCCTGACTTTC. It yields the protein CASRGWGTASGANVLTF. Filled out from reference TRBV19 and TRBJ2-6, the complete variable domain reads DGGITQSPKYLFRKEGQNVTLSCEQNLNHDAMYWYRQDPGQGLRLIYYSQIVNDFQKGDIAEGYSVSREKKESFPLTVTSAQKNPTAFYLCASRGWGTASGANVLTFGAGSRLTVL.

This clone appeared a few times. The chain combines TRBV2 with TRBJ2-1; no reliable D call. The CDR3 is made up of 13 amino acids. The germline V and J ends were trimmed by 2 bases and 4 bases, with 6 bases remaining between them. Germline-derived CDR1 and CDR2 are SNHLY and FYNNEI. CDR3 in DNA: TGTGCCAGCAGTGAATCCGAGTACAATGAGCAGTTCTTC. Protein product: CASSESEYNEQFF. Filled out from reference TRBV2 and TRBJ2-1, the complete variable domain reads EPEVTQTPSHQVTQMGQEVILRCVPISNHLYFYWYRQILGQKVEFLVSFYNNEISEKSEIFDDQFSVERPDGSNFTLKIRSTKLEDSAMYFCASSESEYNEQFFGPGTRLTVL.

This clone was detected only a few times. The chain uses TRBV4-1 and TRBJ2-7, with 8 bases that match TRBD1. V was pared by 1 base and J by 3 bases, with 8 bases of the junction left unmatched. Germline V CDR1 and CDR2: MGHRA, YSYEKL. The CDR3 is 16 amino acids. This CDR3 is CASSQVRTGKIYEQYF. In nucleotides, the CDR3 is TGCGCCAGCAGCCAAGTCCGGACAGGGAAAATCTACGAGCAGTACTTC.

The chain is built from TRBV18 and TRBJ2-5, with D possibly matching TRBD1 (6 bases). In germline, CDR1 is KGHSH, CDR2 LQKENI. V lost 3 bases and J lost 2, with 10 bases in between. The CDR3 loop spans 14 amino acids. CDR3 amino acids: CASSPPGQQETQYF. The CDR3 DNA reads TGTGCCAGCTCACCCCCGGGACAACAAGAGACCCAGTACTTC.

The chain has TRBV6-4 and TRBJ2-2; 9 nucleotides align to TRBD1. The germline CDR1 and CDR2 sequences are MRHNA and SNTAGT. This CDR3 spans 15 amino acids. Unmatched junction bases numbered 9, after V lost 6 bases and J lost 7 bases. The CDR3: CASRATGGTGGELFF. The DNA of the CDR3 is TGTGCCAGCAGAGCAACAGGGGGCACTGGCGGGGAGCTGTTTTTT.

V is TRBV6-5 and J is TRBJ1-6; D gene unclear. Between the trimmed V and J ends, which lost 7 bases and 3 bases, there was a span of 10 bases. CDR1 is MNHEY and CDR2 is SVGAGI in the germline V gene. The CDR3 runs 14 residues. CDR3 sequence: CASMQDDYNSPLHF. The CDR3 DNA reads TGTGCCAGCATGCAGGATGACTATAATTCACCCCTCCACTTT.

The rearrangement links TRBV14 to TRBJ2-7; D call uncertain. Trimming stripped 4 bases from V and 3 bases from J, with 13 bases between. From germline, CDR1 is SGHDN and CDR2 FVKESK. The CDR3 spans 14 residues. The CDR3 sequence is CASSRSSKLYEQYF. In nucleotides, the CDR3 is TGTGCCAGCAGCCGTAGTAGCAAACTCTACGAGCAGTACTTC. The entire variable domain, with the rest obtained from reference TRBV14 and TRBJ2-7, is as follows: EAGVTQFPSHSVIEKGQTVTLRCDPISGHDNLYWYRRVMGKEIKFLLHFVKESKQDESGMPNNRFLAERTGGTYSTLKVQPAELEDSGVYFCASSRSSKLYEQYFGPGTRLTVT.

V gene TRBV29-1 combines with J gene TRBJ1-2, with TRBD1 as a possible D gene (5 bases). V gave up 8 bases and J gave up 8 bases, with 15 bases separating them. From germline, CDR1 is SQVTM and CDR2 ANQGSEA. The CDR3 runs 11 residues. CDR3 DNA: TGCAGCTCCCGAGGTCAGGGCGGCTACACCTTC. It is translated as CSSRGQGGYTF.

The sample holds a few counts of this clone. The gene calls are TRBV2 and TRBJ2-3; TRBD1 agrees at 7 bases. CDR1 and CDR2 from the germline V gene are SNHLY and FYNNEI. The length of the CDR3 is 15 residues. The V gene end was trimmed by 2 bases and the J gene end by 3 bases; junction bases not matched to a gene: 5. The CDR3 DNA reads as TGTGCCAGCAGTGAACTAAGACAGGGAACAGATACGCAGTATTTT. This translates into CASSELRQGTDTQYF.

The V gene is TRBV19, the J gene TRBJ1-6, with a tentative D call TRBD1 (6 bases). V shed 2 bases and J shed 7 bases, with 9 bases lying between them. CDR1 LNHDA and CDR2 SQIVND come from the germline V gene (reference sequence). The CDR3 length is 14 residues. The CDR3 sequence: CASSIRTENSPLHF. The CDR3 bases are TGTGCCAGTAGTATAAGGACAGAGAATTCACCCCTCCACTTT.

The chain combines TRBV2 with TRBJ2-7; 8 positions match TRBD2. From germline, CDR1 is SNHLY and CDR2 FYNNEI. V shed 6 bases, J shed 6 bases, and the junction held 10 bases outside the gene matches. This CDR3 has 14 amino acids. Here the CDR3 DNA reads TGTGCCAGCAGGCCCGGGACTAGAGGTTCCGAGCAGTACTTC. The encoded protein is CASRPGTRGSEQYF.

A single count supports this clone. The genes are TRBV5-4 and TRBJ2-3; 11 bases align to TRBD2. This CDR3 spans 16 amino acids. The V gene's germline CDR1 is SGHNT and CDR2 YYREEE (reference sequence). The trim removed 5 bases at V and 3 bases at J, leaving 8 bases unmatched. This chain's CDR3 is CASSSPTSGITDTQYF. The CDR3 bases are TGTGCCAGCAGTTCTCCGACTAGCGGGATTACAGATACGCAGTATTTT.

The rearrangement joins TRBV19 to TRBJ2-1; 12 bases map to TRBD2. The length of the CDR3 is 14 residues. Germline values: CDR1 LNHDA, CDR2 SQIVND (reference sequence). V lost 5 bases, J lost 9 bases, and 5 bases stayed unmatched. The DNA for the CDR3 is TGTGCCAGTAGTGGGCTAGCGGGAGGGTTTGAGCAGTTCTTC. Amino acids: CASSGLAGGFEQFF.

This clone occurred a few times. The J gene is TRBJ2-7, the V gene TRBV9, with 8 positions matching TRBD1. V was clipped by 4 bases and J by 2 bases; unmatched bases: 11. The CDR3 length is 16 residues. Per germline, CDR1 SGDLS and CDR2 YYNGEE. The CDR3, as DNA: TGTGCCAGCAGCAAACAGGCGGACAGGGAACCCTACGAGCAGTACTTC. This sequence encodes CASSKQADREPYEQYF.

V usage is TRBV30 and J usage is TRBJ2-5; perhaps TRBD1 as D (5 bases). Germline V gene data show CDR1 as GTSNPN and CDR2 as SVGIG (reference sequence). This CDR3 region has 12 residues. V lost 1 base, J lost 2 bases, and 5 bases lay in between. The CDR3 protein is CAWSGQQETQYF. Here the CDR3 DNA reads TGTGCCTGGAGTGGACAGCAAGAGACCCAGTACTTC.

This chain joins TRBV10-3 and TRBJ2-5; 8 positions agree with TRBD1. Gene TRBJ2-7 matches the end of the DNA better, so the J call may be wrong. Germline V gene lookup returns CDR1 ENHRY and CDR2 SYGVKD. The CDR3 is 14 amino acids. The CDR3 DNA is TGTGCCATCAGTGACGCAGGGGGCACGTACGAGCAGTACTTC. Protein sequence: CAISDAGGTYEQYF.

The rearrangement uses TRBV5-6 and TRBJ1-1; the match to TRBD1 covers 10 bases. Looked up from germline, CDR1 is SGHDT and CDR2 is YYEEEE. With V trimmed by 4 bases and J by 0 bases, 3 bases remained unmatched. There are 15 residues in the CDR3. CDR3 residues: CASSRTGGMNTEAFF. The CDR3 region has the DNA TGTGCCAGCAGCCGGACAGGGGGTATGAACACTGAAGCTTTCTTT. Supplemented by reference TRBV5-6 and TRBJ1-1, the full variable domain reads DAGVTQSPTHLIKTRGQQVTLRCSPKSGHDTVSWYQQALGQGPQFIFQYYEEEERQRGNFPDRFSGHQFPNYSSELNVNALLLGDSALYLCASSRTGGMNTEAFFGQGTRLTVV.

The rearrangement joins TRBV6-5 to TRBJ2-2; 14 nucleotides agree with TRBD2. The CDR3 sequence is 14 residues long. The germline gives CDR1 MNHEY, CDR2 SVGAGI. The V gene end was trimmed by 10 bases and the J gene end by 9 bases; junction bases not matched to a gene: 7. The CDR3 nucleotides are TGTGCCACCACCGGGACTAGCGGGAGTCGGGAGCTGTTTTTT. Its translation: CATTGTSGSRELFF.

The rearrangement joins TRBV28 to TRBJ2-2, with D maybe TRBD1 (6 bases). The CDR3 extends over 13 amino acids. V was trimmed by 3 bases and J by 7 bases, leaving 9 bases between them. Germline V gene data show CDR1 as MDHEN and CDR2 as SYDVKM. CDR3 protein: CASSLDSHGELFF. The CDR3 DNA sequence: TGTGCCAGCAGTTTGGACAGCCACGGGGAGCTGTTTTTT.